What follows is one T cell receptor beta chain and its context. Individuals aged roughly 18 to 95 years were recruited from 24 US areas. Original processing methods: Amplification of reference gene primers provided the estimated nucleated cell counts. Data came from immunoSEQ multiplex PCR; TCRdb stores just in-frame clones and leaves some out. That table is the source of V, J and clone size, and D and trimming were worked out from the DNA. The table has 120,000 to 150,000 clones, roughly 84% seen once. The sample belongs to a study of blood T cell repertoires in COVID-19. The wider study: COVID-19 samples, acute and convalescent, were from the United States, Italy and Spain. The cDNA or gDNA used as material had been derived from T cells, B-cell-depleted T cells, or PBMCs.

CDR1 and CDR2 from the germline V gene are SEHNR and FQNEAQ (reference sequence). V gave up 3 bases and J gave up 3 bases, with 12 bases separating them. The CDR3 runs 15 residues. The source material was PBMCs or T cells enriched from blood (not recorded which). This sequence was found in a woman in her 50s who had been exposed to COVID-19. The rearrangement uses TRBV7-9 and TRBJ1-5; D is possibly TRBD1 (5 bases). In nucleotides, the CDR3 is TGTGCCAGCAGCTTGGGCAGGGCCCTCAATCAGCCCCAGCATTTT. Amino acids: CASSLGRALNQPQHF.